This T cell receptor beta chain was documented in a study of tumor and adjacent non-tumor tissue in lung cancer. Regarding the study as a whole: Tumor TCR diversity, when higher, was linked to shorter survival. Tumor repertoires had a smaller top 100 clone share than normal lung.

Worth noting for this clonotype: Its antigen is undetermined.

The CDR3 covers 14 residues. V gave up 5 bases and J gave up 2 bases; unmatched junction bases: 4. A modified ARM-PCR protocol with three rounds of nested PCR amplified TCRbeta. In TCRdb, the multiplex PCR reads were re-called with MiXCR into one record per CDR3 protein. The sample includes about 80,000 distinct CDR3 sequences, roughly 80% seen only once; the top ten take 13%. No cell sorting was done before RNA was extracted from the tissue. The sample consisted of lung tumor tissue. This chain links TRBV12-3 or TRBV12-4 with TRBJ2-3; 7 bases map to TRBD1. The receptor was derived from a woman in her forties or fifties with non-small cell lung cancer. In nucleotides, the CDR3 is TGTGCCAGCAGTAGGGACAGTCCCACAGATACGCAGTATTTT. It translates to CASSRDSPTDTQYF.